The rows below give T cell receptor beta chains drawn from one sample of a study of Graves' ophthalmopathy and Graves' hyperthyroidism. TCRdb recomputed calls from the multiplex PCR reads with MiXCR, one row per CDR3 protein. The sample includes roughly 1.1 million distinct CDR3 sequences, roughly two fifths of them seen just once. The sequenced sample was peripheral blood or thyroid tissue (not recorded which). The receptors originated from an adult man with Graves' hyperthyroidism. CDR3s include the opening cysteine and the closing phenylalanine or tryptophan. The D gene is left open where the match is weak. The listing skips clone size in some rows; elsewhere it reads once, few, many or a size class.

cdr3_aa: CASSDKPGGDGYTF
cdr3_nt: TGTGCCAGCAGTGATAAACCAGGGGGAGATGGCTACACCTTC
clone_size: NA
d_call: TRBD1
j_call: TRBJ1-2
v_call: TRBV28

cdr3_aa: CSVAGQMETQYF
cdr3_nt: TGCAGCGTCGCGGGACAAATGGAGACCCAGTACTTC
clone_size: NA
d_call: NA
j_call: TRBJ2-5
v_call: TRBV29-1

cdr3_aa: CASSADRGRFSWDYGYTF
cdr3_nt: TGTGCCAGCAGCGCCGACAGGGGGCGGTTCAGCTGGGACTATGGCTACACCTTC
clone_size: NA
d_call: TRBD1
j_call: TRBJ1-2
v_call: TRBV9

cdr3_aa: CASSIGTGYNSPLHF
cdr3_nt: TGTGCCAGCAGCATCGGGACAGGGTATAATTCACCCCTCCACTTT
clone_size: many
d_call: TRBD1
j_call: TRBJ1-6
v_call: TRBV9

cdr3_aa: CATSEGTEQRETQYF
cdr3_nt: TGTGCCACCAGTGAGGGAACCGAACAGCGGGAGACCCAGTACTTC
clone_size: once
d_call: NA
j_call: TRBJ2-5
v_call: TRBV24-1

cdr3_aa: CSASGDSGNTIYF
cdr3_nt: TGCAGTGCTTCCGGGGATTCTGGAAACACCATATATTTT
clone_size: NA
d_call: NA
j_call: TRBJ1-3
v_call: TRBV20-1

cdr3_aa: CASSAWGSQFSYEQYF
cdr3_nt: TGTGCCAGCAGTGCCTGGGGCAGCCAATTCTCCTACGAGCAGTACTTC
clone_size: few
d_call: NA
j_call: TRBJ2-7
v_call: TRBV27

cdr3_aa: CASSFSGLSPLHF
cdr3_nt: TGTGCCAGCAGCTTTTCAGGGTTATCACCCCTCCACTTT
clone_size: NA
d_call: NA
j_call: TRBJ1-6
v_call: TRBV7-9

cdr3_aa: CASSWGQGDGYTF
cdr3_nt: TGCGCCAGCAGCTGGGGACAGGGTGATGGCTACACCTTC
clone_size: many
d_call: TRBD1
j_call: TRBJ1-2
v_call: TRBV5-1

cdr3_aa: CASSVEANSPLHF
cdr3_nt: TGTGCCAGCAGCGTAGAGGCAAATTCACCCCTCCACTTT
clone_size: many
d_call: NA
j_call: TRBJ1-6
v_call: TRBV9

cdr3_aa: CAWSVLVGRSEAFF
cdr3_nt: TGTGCCTGGAGTGTACTGGTCGGGAGGTCTGAAGCTTTCTTT
clone_size: NA
d_call: NA
j_call: TRBJ1-1
v_call: TRBV30

cdr3_aa: CASSQDRRASHEQYF
cdr3_nt: TGCGCCAGCAGCCAAGATCGCAGGGCGTCCCACGAGCAGTACTTC
clone_size: many
d_call: NA
j_call: TRBJ2-7
v_call: TRBV4-3

cdr3_aa: CASSNPGQGFHSPLHF
cdr3_nt: TGTGCCAGCAGCAACCCGGGACAGGGTTTCCATTCACCCCTCCACTTT
clone_size: NA
d_call: TRBD1
j_call: TRBJ1-6
v_call: TRBV7-2

cdr3_aa: CASSLSGTTTGELFF
cdr3_nt: TGTGCCAGCAGCTTGAGCGGGACGACCACCGGGGAGCTGTTTTTT
clone_size: many
d_call: TRBD2
j_call: TRBJ2-2
v_call: TRBV9

cdr3_aa: CASSVGEGSKTQYF
cdr3_nt: TGTGCCAGCAGCGTAGGGGAGGGATCGAAGACCCAGTACTTC
clone_size: many
d_call: TRBD2
j_call: TRBJ2-5
v_call: TRBV9

cdr3_aa: CASSFGQPGGYTF
cdr3_nt: TGTGCCAGCAGCTTTGGACAGCCTGGGGGCTACACCTTC
clone_size: NA
d_call: NA
j_call: TRBJ1-2
v_call: TRBV7-2

cdr3_aa: CASSRGEPGANVLTF
cdr3_nt: TGTGCCAGTAGCAGGGGGGAACCTGGGGCCAACGTCCTGACTTTC
clone_size: many
d_call: NA
j_call: TRBJ2-6
v_call: TRBV19

cdr3_aa: CASRLRDLGRYTF
cdr3_nt: TGTGCCAGCAGACTCCGGGACTTGGGCCGCTACACCTTC
clone_size: few
d_call: NA
j_call: TRBJ1-2
v_call: TRBV12-3/TRBV12-4

cdr3_aa: CASSEPDRGGYTF
cdr3_nt: TGCGCCAGCAGTGAGCCGGACAGGGGTGGCTACACCTTC
clone_size: few
d_call: TRBD1
j_call: TRBJ1-2
v_call: TRBV10-2

cdr3_aa: CASSLFGGKQETQYF
cdr3_nt: TGTGCCAGCAGCTTATTTGGGGGGAAACAAGAGACCCAGTACTTC
clone_size: many
d_call: NA
j_call: TRBJ2-5
v_call: TRBV7-2

cdr3_aa: CASSLTFTGELFF
cdr3_nt: TGTGCCAGCAGCTTAACTTTCACCGGGGAGCTGTTTTTT
clone_size: many
d_call: NA
j_call: TRBJ2-2
v_call: TRBV7-2

cdr3_aa: CATSRGPGNRPTSYEQYF
cdr3_nt: TGTGCCACCAGCAGAGGACCGGGGAACCGACCTACCTCCTACGAGCAGTACTTC
clone_size: many
d_call: NA
j_call: TRBJ2-7
v_call: TRBV15

cdr3_aa: CASSQGTSGGRETQYF
cdr3_nt: TGTGCCAGCAGCCAAGGGACTAGCGGGGGGAGGGAGACCCAGTACTTC
clone_size: many
d_call: TRBD2
j_call: TRBJ2-5
v_call: TRBV4-3

cdr3_aa: CASLAPGTTNYGYTF
cdr3_nt: TGTGCCAGCTTAGCCCCCGGGACAACTAACTATGGCTACACCTTC
clone_size: NA
d_call: NA
j_call: TRBJ1-2
v_call: TRBV25-1

cdr3_aa: CAIYDSNTGELFF
cdr3_nt: TGTGCCATCTACGACTCGAACACCGGGGAGCTGTTTTTT
clone_size: NA
d_call: NA
j_call: TRBJ2-2
v_call: TRBV10-3

cdr3_aa: CASSIPPGQGSYEQYF
cdr3_nt: TGTGCCAGCAGCATACCTCCGGGACAGGGGAGCTACGAGCAGTACTTC
clone_size: NA
d_call: TRBD1
j_call: TRBJ2-7
v_call: TRBV7-9

cdr3_aa: CSAPGGVTDTQYF
cdr3_nt: TGCAGCGCCCCGGGAGGGGTCACAGATACGCAGTATTTT
clone_size: few
d_call: TRBD2
j_call: TRBJ2-3
v_call: TRBV29-1

cdr3_aa: CASSPGPGNTIYF
cdr3_nt: TGTGCCAGCAGTCCCGGACCTGGAAACACCATATATTTT
clone_size: many
d_call: NA
j_call: TRBJ1-3
v_call: TRBV7-7

cdr3_aa: CASSKGQLKGGKLFF
cdr3_nt: TGTGCCAGCAGCAAAGGACAGCTTAAGGGAGGAAAACTGTTTTTT
clone_size: NA
d_call: NA
j_call: TRBJ1-4
v_call: TRBV7-9

cdr3_aa: CSAVRVEQYF
cdr3_nt: TGCAGTGCTGTTCGCGTCGAGCAGTACTTC
clone_size: many
d_call: NA
j_call: TRBJ2-7
v_call: TRBV20-1

cdr3_aa: CAISETWGEDWEAFF
cdr3_nt: TGTGCCATCAGTGAGACGTGGGGCGAGGACTGGGAAGCTTTCTTT
clone_size: few
d_call: NA
j_call: TRBJ1-1
v_call: TRBV10-3

cdr3_aa: CASSLAPTGNEKLFF
cdr3_nt: TGTGCCAGCAGCTTAGCTCCGACGGGCAATGAAAAACTGTTTTTT
clone_size: many
d_call: NA
j_call: TRBJ1-4
v_call: TRBV7-9

cdr3_aa: CASSPTLPVVGGYTF
cdr3_nt: TGTGCCAGCAGCCCTACACTTCCTGTGGTGGGGGGCTACACCTTC
clone_size: NA
d_call: NA
j_call: TRBJ1-2
v_call: TRBV5-5

cdr3_aa: CSATGGGAYEQYF
cdr3_nt: TGCAGCGCTACCGGGGGCGGCGCCTACGAACAGTACTTC
clone_size: many
d_call: NA
j_call: TRBJ2-7
v_call: TRBV29-1

cdr3_aa: CASSYPGTGVSGNTIYF
cdr3_nt: TGTGCCAGCAGTTACCCCGGGACAGGGGTTTCTGGAAACACCATATATTTT
clone_size: few
d_call: TRBD1
j_call: TRBJ1-3
v_call: TRBV6-6

cdr3_aa: CASSLEASGNAGEQYF
cdr3_nt: TGTGCCAGCAGCTTAGAGGCTAGCGGGAACGCCGGGGAGCAGTACTTC
clone_size: NA
d_call: TRBD2
j_call: TRBJ2-7
v_call: TRBV7-2

cdr3_aa: CARGFGDRGSYEQYF
cdr3_nt: TGTGCCAGAGGATTTGGGGACAGGGGCTCCTACGAGCAGTACTTC
clone_size: NA
d_call: TRBD1
j_call: TRBJ2-7
v_call: TRBV19

cdr3_aa: CASSYPFLGTGELFF
cdr3_nt: TGTGCCAGCAGCTATCCGTTTTTGGGCACCGGGGAGCTGTTTTTT
clone_size: few
d_call: NA
j_call: TRBJ2-2
v_call: TRBV5-6

cdr3_aa: CSAPLSGGRAETQYF
cdr3_nt: TGCAGTGCCCCCCTCTCGGGGGGCCGGGCAGAGACCCAGTACTTC
clone_size: few
d_call: NA
j_call: TRBJ2-5
v_call: TRBV20-1

cdr3_aa: CSARGLAEETQYF
cdr3_nt: TGCAGTGCTAGGGGACTAGCGGAAGAGACCCAGTACTTC
clone_size: many
d_call: TRBD2
j_call: TRBJ2-5
v_call: TRBV20-1

cdr3_aa: CASSFRGQGVETQYF
cdr3_nt: TGTGCCAGCAGCTTTAGGGGGCAGGGAGTAGAGACCCAGTACTTC
clone_size: NA
d_call: TRBD1
j_call: TRBJ2-5
v_call: TRBV7-9

cdr3_aa: CASSRAGGSFFGEQYF
cdr3_nt: TGTGCCAGCAGCCGCGCGGGAGGGTCTTTCTTTGGCGAGCAGTACTTC
clone_size: NA
d_call: TRBD2
j_call: TRBJ2-7
v_call: TRBV12-3/TRBV12-4

cdr3_aa: CASSMVGLGETQYF
cdr3_nt: TGTGCCAGTAGTATGGTGGGGTTGGGAGAGACCCAGTACTTC
clone_size: few
d_call: NA
j_call: TRBJ2-5
v_call: TRBV19

cdr3_aa: CASSLVQGTGGASQYF
cdr3_nt: TGTGCCAGCAGTTTAGTTCAGGGGACAGGGGGTGCGAGTCAGTACTTC
clone_size: few
d_call: TRBD1
j_call: TRBJ2-7
v_call: TRBV12-3/TRBV12-4

cdr3_aa: CASGRGSSGNTIYF
cdr3_nt: TGTGCCAGTGGACGAGGCAGCTCTGGAAACACCATATATTTT
clone_size: NA
d_call: NA
j_call: TRBJ1-3
v_call: TRBV7-2

cdr3_aa: CASSQTNQPQHF
cdr3_nt: TGTGCCAGCAGCCAAACAAATCAGCCCCAGCATTTT
clone_size: many
d_call: NA
j_call: TRBJ1-5
v_call: TRBV4-2

cdr3_aa: CATSRVRGFEKLFF
cdr3_nt: TGTGCCACCAGCAGAGTCAGGGGGTTTGAAAAACTGTTTTTT
clone_size: NA
d_call: TRBD1
j_call: TRBJ1-4
v_call: TRBV15

cdr3_aa: CASKETGSSGNTIYF
cdr3_nt: TGTGCCAGCAAAGAGACAGGGAGCTCTGGAAACACCATATATTTT
clone_size: many
d_call: TRBD1
j_call: TRBJ1-3
v_call: TRBV19

cdr3_aa: CASSPTDSNYGYTF
cdr3_nt: TGTGCCAGCAGCCCTACGGACAGTAACTATGGCTACACCTTC
clone_size: NA
d_call: NA
j_call: TRBJ1-2
v_call: TRBV3-1

cdr3_aa: CASSGVRVGMNTGANVLTF
cdr3_nt: TGTGCCAGCAGTGGGGTCAGGGTGGGGATGAACACTGGGGCCAACGTCCTGACTTTC
clone_size: NA
d_call: NA
j_call: TRBJ2-6
v_call: TRBV25-1

cdr3_aa: CASSVGEDYEQYF
cdr3_nt: TGTGCCAGCAGTGTGGGGGAAGACTACGAGCAGTACTTC
clone_size: NA
d_call: NA
j_call: TRBJ2-7
v_call: TRBV2

cdr3_aa: CASSWGGGSGTEAFF
cdr3_nt: TGTGCCAGTAGTTGGGGGGGAGGATCGGGCACTGAAGCTTTCTTT
clone_size: few
d_call: NA
j_call: TRBJ1-1
v_call: TRBV19

cdr3_aa: CASSRDSGSGNTIYF
cdr3_nt: TGTGCCAGTAGTAGGGACAGCGGCTCTGGAAACACCATATATTTT
clone_size: many
d_call: TRBD1
j_call: TRBJ1-3
v_call: TRBV19

cdr3_aa: CAISDPGQGGYEQYF
cdr3_nt: TGTGCCATCAGTGACCCCGGACAGGGAGGGTACGAGCAGTACTTC
clone_size: NA
d_call: NA
j_call: TRBJ2-7
v_call: TRBV10-3

cdr3_aa: CASSLVPRADEKLFF
cdr3_nt: TGTGCCAGCAGCTTAGTGCCCCGGGCGGATGAAAAACTGTTTTTT
clone_size: many
d_call: NA
j_call: TRBJ1-4
v_call: TRBV7-9

cdr3_aa: CASSISSSVSYEQYF
cdr3_nt: TGTGCCAGTAGTATTTCCAGCTCCGTATCCTACGAGCAGTACTTC
clone_size: many
d_call: NA
j_call: TRBJ2-7
v_call: TRBV19

cdr3_aa: CASGVALRGEQPQHF
cdr3_nt: TGTGCCAGTGGGGTGGCCCTCCGGGGCGAGCAGCCCCAGCATTTT
clone_size: NA
d_call: NA
j_call: TRBJ1-5
v_call: TRBV2

cdr3_aa: CSARDRTGTQYF
cdr3_nt: TGCAGTGCTAGAGATCGGACAGGGACCCAGTACTTC
clone_size: few
d_call: TRBD1
j_call: TRBJ2-5
v_call: TRBV20-1

cdr3_aa: CASSRRETQYF
cdr3_nt: TGTGCCAGCAGCCGAAGGGAGACCCAGTACTTC
clone_size: many
d_call: NA
j_call: TRBJ2-5
v_call: TRBV11-2